Following are 5 T cell receptor beta chains from one sample sequenced in a study of T cell responses to AZD1222 COVID-19 vaccine. TCRdb keeps only in-frame clones here, not all; method: immunoSEQ multiplex PCR. The table shows under 150,000 clones, with approximately 94% occurring only once. Here the sequenced sample was peripheral blood, taken on day 0 of AZD1222 vaccination. These receptors were taken from an adult in good health.

This clone has a handful of counts. The rearrangement joins TRBV7-6 to TRBJ1-5, with D uncertain. Germline lookup yields CDR1 SGHVS and CDR2 FNYEAQ. V was cut by 0 bases and J by 4 bases, with 10 bases left in between. This CDR3 has 15 residues. The CDR3 sequence: CASSLAPGFNQPQHF. The DNA for the CDR3 is TGTGCCAGCAGCTTAGCGCCCGGTTTTAATCAGCCCCAGCATTTT.

The chain uses TRBV5-6 and TRBJ2-5; 8 bases are shared with TRBD2. This CDR3 region has 15 residues. The germline CDR1 and CDR2 sequences are SGHDT and YYEEEE. The V segment lost 1 base and the J segment 1 base; nucleotides outside the gene matches: 3. This chain's CDR3 is CASSLRSGSQETQYF. CDR3 in DNA: TGTGCCAGCAGCTTGAGAAGCGGGAGCCAAGAGACCCAGTACTTC.

V and J are TRBV7-9 and TRBJ1-6; D not resolved. The length of the CDR3 is 13 residues. The germline gives CDR1 SEHNR, CDR2 FQNEAQ (reference sequence). The V end was cut by 6 bases, the J end by 7 bases, with 10 bases between. CDR3 nucleotides: TGTGCCAGCAGTTCGGACGGGAATTCACCCCTCCACTTT. This translates into CASSSDGNSPLHF.

V gene TRBV12-5 combines with J gene TRBJ1-5; D gene uncertain. This CDR3 has 16 amino acids. The V and J ends lost 1 base and 1 base respectively, with 11 bases between them. Per the germline V gene, CDR1 is LGHNT and CDR2 is FRNRAP. CDR3 nucleotide sequence: TGTGCTAGTGGTTTGGCCCTTCAGTTGAGCAATCAGCCCCAGCATTTT. Translated, it gives CASGLALQLSNQPQHF.

The chain recombines TRBV6-5 with TRBJ2-2; D remains ambiguous. Germline CDR1 and CDR2: MNHEY and SVGAGI. CDR3 length: 14 residues. The V end lost 2 bases, the J end lost 1 base, and 5 bases lay between the germline ends. CDR3 sequence reads: CASSYGMNTGELFF. CDR3 DNA sequence: TGTGCCAGCAGTTACGGAATGAACACCGGGGAGCTGTTTTTT.